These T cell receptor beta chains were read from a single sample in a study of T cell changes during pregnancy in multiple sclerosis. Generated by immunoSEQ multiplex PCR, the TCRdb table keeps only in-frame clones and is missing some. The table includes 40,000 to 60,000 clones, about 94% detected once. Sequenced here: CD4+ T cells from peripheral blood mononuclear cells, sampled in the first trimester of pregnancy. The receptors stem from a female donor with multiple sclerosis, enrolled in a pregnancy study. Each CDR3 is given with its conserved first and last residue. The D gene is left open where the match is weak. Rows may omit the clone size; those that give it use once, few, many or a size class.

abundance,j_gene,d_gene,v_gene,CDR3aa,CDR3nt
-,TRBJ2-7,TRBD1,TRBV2,CASNRGEFDEQYF,TGTGCCAGCAACAGGGGAGAGTTCGACGAGCAGTACTTC
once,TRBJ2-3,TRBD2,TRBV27,CASSPGGGRRSTDTQYF,TGTGCCAGCAGTCCGGGAGGGGGGCGGCGAAGCACAGATACGCAGTATTTT
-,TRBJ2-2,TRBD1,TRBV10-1,CASSESQGVGELFF,TGCGCCAGCAGTGAGTCTCAGGGGGTCGGGGAGCTGTTTTTT
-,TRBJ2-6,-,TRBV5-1,CASNQQVSSGANVLTF,TGCGCCAGCAACCAACAGGTTAGCTCTGGGGCCAACGTCCTGACTTTC
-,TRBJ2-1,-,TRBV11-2,CASSKRTGTMLYNEQFF,TGTGCCAGCAGCAAGAGGACCGGGACAATGCTTTACAATGAGCAGTTCTTC
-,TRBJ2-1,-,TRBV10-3,CAISESRVTSSYNEQFF,TGTGCCATCAGTGAGTCGAGGGTCACGAGCTCCTACAATGAGCAGTTCTTC
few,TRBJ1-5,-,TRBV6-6,CASSVRAQPQHF,TGTGCCAGCAGCGTCAGGGCTCAGCCCCAGCATTTT
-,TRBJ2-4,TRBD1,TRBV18,CASSPLTGVTVSKNIQYF,TGTGCCAGCTCACCATTGACAGGGGTGACAGTGTCCAAAAACATTCAGTACTTC
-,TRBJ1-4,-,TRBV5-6,CASSLVGGEKLFF,TGTGCCAGCAGCTTGGTCGGGGGGGAAAAACTGTTTTTT
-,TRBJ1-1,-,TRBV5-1,CASSSNGGAEYTTEAFF,TGCGCCAGCAGCTCTAATGGGGGGGCTGAGTACACTACTGAAGCTTTCTTT
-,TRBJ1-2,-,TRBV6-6,CASSYQGPYGYTF,TGTGCCAGCAGTTACCAGGGGCCCTATGGCTACACCTTC
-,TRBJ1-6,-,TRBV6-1,CASRSGQGIGSPLHF,TGTGCCAGCAGAAGTGGGCAGGGGATAGGTTCACCCCTCCACTTT
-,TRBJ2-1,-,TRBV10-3,CAISSSGTRGPYNEQFF,TGTGCCATCAGTTCTTCCGGGACTAGGGGGCCCTACAATGAGCAGTTCTTC
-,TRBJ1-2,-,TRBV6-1,CASSVRGGRYGYTF,TGTGCCAGCAGTGTCCGAGGGGGTCGGTATGGCTACACCTTC
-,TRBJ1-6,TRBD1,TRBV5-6,CASSSGQAGSYNSPLHF,TGTGCCAGCAGCTCTGGACAGGCGGGCTCCTATAATTCACCCCTCCACTTT
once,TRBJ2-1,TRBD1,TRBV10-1,CASGQGNANEQFF,TGCGCCAGCGGACAGGGTAATGCCAATGAGCAGTTCTTC
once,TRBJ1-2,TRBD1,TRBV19,CASSVPGTVYGYTF,TGTGCCAGTAGTGTCCCCGGGACAGTCTATGGCTACACCTTC
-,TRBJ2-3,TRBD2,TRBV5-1,CASSLGLAASTDTQYF,TGCGCCAGCAGCTTGGGTCTAGCGGCTAGCACAGATACGCAGTATTTT
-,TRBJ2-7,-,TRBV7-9,CASSLSQEFEVNEQYF,TGTGCCAGCAGCTTATCTCAAGAGTTTGAGGTGAACGAGCAGTACTTC
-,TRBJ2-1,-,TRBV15,CATSRDRYNEQFF,TGTGCCACCAGCAGAGATCGGTACAATGAGCAGTTCTTC